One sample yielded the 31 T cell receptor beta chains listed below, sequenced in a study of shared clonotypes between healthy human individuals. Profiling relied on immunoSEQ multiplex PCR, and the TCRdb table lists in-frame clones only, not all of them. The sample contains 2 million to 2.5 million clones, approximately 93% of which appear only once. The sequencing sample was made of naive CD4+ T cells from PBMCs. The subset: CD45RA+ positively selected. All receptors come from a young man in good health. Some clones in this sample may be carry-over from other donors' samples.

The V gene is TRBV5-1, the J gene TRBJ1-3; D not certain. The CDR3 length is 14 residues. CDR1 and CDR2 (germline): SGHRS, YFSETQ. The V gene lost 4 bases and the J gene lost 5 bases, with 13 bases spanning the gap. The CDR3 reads CASSPQLARNTIYF. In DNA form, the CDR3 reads TGCGCCAGCAGCCCGCAGTTGGCCCGAAACACCATATATTTT.

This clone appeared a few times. CDR3 sequence: CASSVGRWNTEAFF. The CDR3 DNA sequence: TGTGCCAGTAGTGTCGGACGCTGGAACACTGAAGCTTTCTTT. V gene TRBV19 combines with J gene TRBJ1-1; D is unclear. Trimming removed 5 bases at V and 1 base at J, with 11 bases between. Germline CDR1 reads LNHDA; CDR2 reads SQIVND (reference sequence). This CDR3 has 14 residues. Full variable domain (missing parts from reference TRBV19 and TRBJ1-1): DGGITQSPKYLFRKEGQNVTLSCEQNLNHDAMYWYRQDPGQGLRLIYYSQIVNDFQKGDIAEGYSVSREKKESFPLTVTSAQKNPTAFYLCASSVGRWNTEAFFGQGTRLTVV.

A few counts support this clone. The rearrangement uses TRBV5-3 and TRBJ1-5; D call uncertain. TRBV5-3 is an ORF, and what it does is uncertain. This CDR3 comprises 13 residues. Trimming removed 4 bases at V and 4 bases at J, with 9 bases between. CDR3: CARSGEANQPQHF. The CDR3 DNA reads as TGTGCCAGAAGCGGTGAAGCGAATCAGCCCCAGCATTTT.

The CDR3: CASSIYHRVPLYEQYF. CDR3 nucleotide sequence: TGTGCCAGTAGTATATATCACAGGGTCCCCCTCTACGAGCAGTACTTC. The chain carries TRBV19 and TRBJ2-7, with a weak D call TRBD1 (6 bases). From germline, CDR1 is LNHDA and CDR2 SQIVND (reference sequence). V dropped 2 bases and J dropped 3 bases, with 17 bases sitting between them. The CDR3 sequence is 16 residues long.

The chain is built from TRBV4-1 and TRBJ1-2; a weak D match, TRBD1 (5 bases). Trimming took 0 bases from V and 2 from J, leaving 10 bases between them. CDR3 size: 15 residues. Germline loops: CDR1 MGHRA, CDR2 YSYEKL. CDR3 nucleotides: TGCGCCAGCAGCCAAGATCGGCCAGGGAACTATGGCTACACCTTC. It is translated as CASSQDRPGNYGYTF.

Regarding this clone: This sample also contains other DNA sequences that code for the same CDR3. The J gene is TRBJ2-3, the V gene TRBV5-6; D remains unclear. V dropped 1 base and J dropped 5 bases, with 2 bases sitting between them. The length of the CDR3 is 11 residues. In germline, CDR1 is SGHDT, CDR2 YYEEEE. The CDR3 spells CASSLRDTQYF. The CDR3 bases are TGTGCCAGCAGCTTGAGAGATACGCAGTATTTT.

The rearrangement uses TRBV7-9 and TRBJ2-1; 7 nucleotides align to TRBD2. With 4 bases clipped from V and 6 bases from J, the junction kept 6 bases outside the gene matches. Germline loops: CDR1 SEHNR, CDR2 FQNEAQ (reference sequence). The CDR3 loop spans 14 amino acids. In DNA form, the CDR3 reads TGTGCCAGCAGCTCCAGCGGGGACCTCAATGAGCAGTTCTTC. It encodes CASSSSGDLNEQFF.

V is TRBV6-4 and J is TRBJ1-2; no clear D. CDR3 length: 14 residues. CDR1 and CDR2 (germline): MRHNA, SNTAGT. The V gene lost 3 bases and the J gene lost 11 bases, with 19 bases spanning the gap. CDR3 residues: CASSEDGGRGGYTF. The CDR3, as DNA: TGTGCCAGCAGTGAGGACGGCGGACGGGGAGGTTACACCTTC.

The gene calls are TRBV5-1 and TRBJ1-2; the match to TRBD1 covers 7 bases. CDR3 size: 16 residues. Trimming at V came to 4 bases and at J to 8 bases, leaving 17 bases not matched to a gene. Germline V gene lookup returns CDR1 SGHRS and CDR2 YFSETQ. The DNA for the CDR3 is TGCGCCAGCAGCGCCGAGGACAGGTTTTTTTTGGGAGGCTACACCTTC. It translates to CASSAEDRFFLGGYTF.

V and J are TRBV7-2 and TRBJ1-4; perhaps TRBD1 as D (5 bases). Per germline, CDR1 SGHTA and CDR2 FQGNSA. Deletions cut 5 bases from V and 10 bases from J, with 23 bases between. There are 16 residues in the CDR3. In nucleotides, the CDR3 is TGTGCCAGCAGCCGTTCTACCGGGACCCCAGGAGGAAAACTGTTTTTT. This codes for CASSRSTGTPGGKLFF.

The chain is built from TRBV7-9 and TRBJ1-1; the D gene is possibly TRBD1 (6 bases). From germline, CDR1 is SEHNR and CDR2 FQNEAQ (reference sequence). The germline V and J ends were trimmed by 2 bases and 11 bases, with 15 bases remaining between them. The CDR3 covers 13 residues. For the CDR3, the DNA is TGTGCCAGCAGCTTAAGGGGGGGACCACGGGCTTTCTTT. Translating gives CASSLRGGPRAFF. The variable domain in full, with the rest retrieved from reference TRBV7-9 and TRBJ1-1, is DTGVSQNPRHKITKRGQNVTFRCDPISEHNRLYWYRQTLGQGPEFLTYFQNEAQLEKSRLLSDRFSAERPKGSFSTLEIQRTEQGDSAMYLCASSLRGGPRAFFGQGTRLTVV.

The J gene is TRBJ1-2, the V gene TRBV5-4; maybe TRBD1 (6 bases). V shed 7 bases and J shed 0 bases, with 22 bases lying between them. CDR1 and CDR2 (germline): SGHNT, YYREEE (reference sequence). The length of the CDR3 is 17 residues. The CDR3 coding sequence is TGTGCCAGCGCGGGCCTGGGACAAGTTATAACTAACTATGGCTACACCTTC. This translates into CASAGLGQVITNYGYTF. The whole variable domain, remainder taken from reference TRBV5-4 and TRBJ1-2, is ETGVTQSPTHLIKTRGQQVTLRCSSQSGHNTVSWYQQALGQGPQFIFQYYREEENGRGNFPPRFSGLQFPNYSSELNVNALELDDSALYLCASAGLGQVITNYGYTFGSGTRLTVV.

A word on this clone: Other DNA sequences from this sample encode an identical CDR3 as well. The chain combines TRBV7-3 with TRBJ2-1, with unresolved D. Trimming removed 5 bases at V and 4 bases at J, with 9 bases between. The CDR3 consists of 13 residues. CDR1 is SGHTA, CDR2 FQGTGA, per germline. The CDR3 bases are TGTGCCAGCAGCCCCCCGGGTTACAATGAGCAGTTCTTC. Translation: CASSPPGYNEQFF. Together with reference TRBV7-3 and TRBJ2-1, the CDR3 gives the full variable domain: GAGVSQTPSNKVTEKGKYVELRCDPISGHTALYWYRQSLGQGPEFLIYFQGTGAADDSGLPNDRFFAVRPEGSVSTLKIQRTERGDSAVYLCASSPPGYNEQFFGPGTRLTVL.

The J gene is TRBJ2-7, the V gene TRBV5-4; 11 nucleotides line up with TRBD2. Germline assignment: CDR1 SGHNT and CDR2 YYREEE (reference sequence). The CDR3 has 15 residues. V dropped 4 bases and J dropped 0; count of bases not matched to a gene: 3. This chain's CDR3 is CASSDTSGSSYEQYF. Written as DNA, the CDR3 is TGTGCCAGCAGCGATACTAGCGGGAGCTCCTACGAGCAGTACTTC.

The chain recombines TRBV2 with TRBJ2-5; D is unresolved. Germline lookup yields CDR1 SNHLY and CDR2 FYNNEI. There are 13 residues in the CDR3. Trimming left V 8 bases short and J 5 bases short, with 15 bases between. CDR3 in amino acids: CASSGLEQETQYF. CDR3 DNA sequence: TGTGCCAGCTCCGGGCTCGAGCAGGAGACCCAGTACTTC. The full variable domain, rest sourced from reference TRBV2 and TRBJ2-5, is EPEVTQTPSHQVTQMGQEVILRCVPISNHLYFYWYRQILGQKVEFLVSFYNNEISEKSEIFDDQFSVERPDGSNFTLKIRSTKLEDSAMYFCASSGLEQETQYFGPGTRLLVL.

The CDR3 sequence is CASAQGATADTQYF. CDR3 bases: TGTGCCAGTGCCCAGGGGGCGACGGCAGATACGCAGTATTTT. The V and J genes are TRBV19 and TRBJ2-3, with 8 bases matching TRBD1. The V gene end was trimmed by 8 bases and the J gene end by 4 bases; junction bases not matched to a gene: 8. Germline V gives CDR1 LNHDA, CDR2 SQIVND (reference sequence). This CDR3 spans 14 amino acids.

The CDR3, as DNA: TGTGCCAGCAGTTTAGCCCGGGTACCCTCCGGCTACACCTTC. Protein: CASSLARVPSGYTF. This chain connects TRBV6-5 to TRBJ1-2; D call uncertain. Germline lookup yields CDR1 MNHEY and CDR2 SVGAGI. The V end was cut by 4 bases, the J end by 8 bases, with 17 bases between. This CDR3 spans 14 amino acids.

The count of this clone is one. CDR3 sequence: CASSISGIIYEQYF. The CDR3, as DNA: TGTGCCAGCTCCATTAGCGGGATTATTTACGAGCAGTACTTC. V usage is TRBV28 and J usage is TRBJ2-7, with TRBD2 identical over 8 bases. The germline CDR1 and CDR2 sequences are MDHEN and SYDVKM. The junction had 10 bases not matched to a gene; V was cut back by 8 bases and J by 4 bases. The CDR3 is 14 residues long.

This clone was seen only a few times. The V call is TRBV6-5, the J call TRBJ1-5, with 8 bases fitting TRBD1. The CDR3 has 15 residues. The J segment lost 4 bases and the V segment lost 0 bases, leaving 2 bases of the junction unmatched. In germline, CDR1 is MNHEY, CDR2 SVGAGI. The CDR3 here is CASSYSWTGNQPQHF. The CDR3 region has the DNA TGTGCCAGCAGTTACTCCTGGACAGGGAATCAGCCCCAGCATTTT.

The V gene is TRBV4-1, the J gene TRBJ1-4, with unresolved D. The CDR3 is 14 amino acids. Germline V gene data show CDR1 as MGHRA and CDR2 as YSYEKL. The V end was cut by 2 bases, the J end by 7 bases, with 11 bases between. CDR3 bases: TGCGCCAGCAGCCAACCTGACGGGTTTGAAAAACTGTTTTTT. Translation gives CASSQPDGFEKLFF.

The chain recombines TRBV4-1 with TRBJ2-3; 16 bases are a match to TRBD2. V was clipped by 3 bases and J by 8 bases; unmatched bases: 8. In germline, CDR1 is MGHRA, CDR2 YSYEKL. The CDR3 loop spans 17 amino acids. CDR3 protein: CASSHRGTSGREGTQYF. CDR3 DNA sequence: TGCGCCAGCAGCCATCGGGGGACTAGCGGGAGGGAGGGTACGCAGTATTTT.

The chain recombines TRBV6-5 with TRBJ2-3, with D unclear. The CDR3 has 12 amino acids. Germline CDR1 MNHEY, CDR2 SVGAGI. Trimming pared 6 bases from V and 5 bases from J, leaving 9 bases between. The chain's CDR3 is CASSPGVDTQYF. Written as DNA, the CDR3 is TGTGCCAGCAGCCCTGGGGTAGATACGCAGTATTTT.

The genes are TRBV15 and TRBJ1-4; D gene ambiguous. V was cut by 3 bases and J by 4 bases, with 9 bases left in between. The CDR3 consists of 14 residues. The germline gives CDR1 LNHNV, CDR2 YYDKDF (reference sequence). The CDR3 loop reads CATSRPASNEKLFF. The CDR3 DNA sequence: TGTGCCACCAGCAGGCCAGCAAGTAATGAAAAACTGTTTTTT. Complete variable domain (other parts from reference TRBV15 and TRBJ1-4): DAMVIQNPRYQVTQFGKPVTLSCSQTLNHNVMYWYQQKSSQAPKLLFHYYDKDFNNEADTPDNFQSRRPNTSFCFLDIRSPGLGDTAMYLCATSRPASNEKLFFGSGTQLSVL.

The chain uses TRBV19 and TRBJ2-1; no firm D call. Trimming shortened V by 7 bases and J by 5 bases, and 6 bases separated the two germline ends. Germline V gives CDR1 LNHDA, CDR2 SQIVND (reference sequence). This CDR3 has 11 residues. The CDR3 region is CASTRNNEQFF. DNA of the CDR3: TGTGCCAGTACTCGGAACAATGAGCAGTTCTTC. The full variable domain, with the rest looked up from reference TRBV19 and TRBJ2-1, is DGGITQSPKYLFRKEGQNVTLSCEQNLNHDAMYWYRQDPGQGLRLIYYSQIVNDFQKGDIAEGYSVSREKKESFPLTVTSAQKNPTAFYLCASTRNNEQFFGPGTRLTVL.

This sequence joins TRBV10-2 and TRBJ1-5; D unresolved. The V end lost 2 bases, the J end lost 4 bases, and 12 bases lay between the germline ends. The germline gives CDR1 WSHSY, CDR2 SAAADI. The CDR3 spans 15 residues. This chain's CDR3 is CASSERHLGNQPQHF. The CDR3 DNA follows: TGCGCCAGCAGTGAGAGGCACCTAGGTAATCAGCCCCAGCATTTT.

CDR3 coding DNA: TGTGCCAGCTCACTCCCGGGGGGGGAGACCCAGTACTTC. Encoded protein: CASSLPGGETQYF. The chain is built from TRBV18 and TRBJ2-5, with TRBD2 matching 8 bases. V lost 4 bases to trimming and J lost 5 bases; unmatched junction nucleotides: 3. Looked up from germline, CDR1 is KGHSH and CDR2 is LQKENI. The CDR3 is 13 amino acids. Using reference TRBV18 and TRBJ2-5 for the parts outside the CDR3, the full variable domain is NAGVMQNPRHLVRRRGQEARLRCSPMKGHSHVYWYRQLPEEGLKFMVYLQKENIIDESGMPKERFSAEFPKEGPSILRIQQVVRGDSAAYFCASSLPGGETQYFGPGTRLLVL.

CDR3 DNA sequence: TGTGCCAGTAGTTCGGCAGGCCGAAACTCCTACAATGAGCAGTTCTTC. Its protein is CASSSAGRNSYNEQFF. The chain recombines TRBV19 with TRBJ2-1; D remains ambiguous. This CDR3 contains 16 residues. V lost 5 bases, J lost 0 bases, and 14 bases lay in between. CDR1 LNHDA and CDR2 SQIVND come from the germline V gene (reference sequence).

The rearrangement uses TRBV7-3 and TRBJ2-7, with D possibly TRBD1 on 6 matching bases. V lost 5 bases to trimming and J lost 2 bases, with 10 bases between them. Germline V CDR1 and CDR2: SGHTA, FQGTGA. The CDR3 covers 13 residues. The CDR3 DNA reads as TGTGCCAGCAGCCCAGGGGTAGCCTACGAGCAGTACTTC. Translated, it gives CASSPGVAYEQYF.

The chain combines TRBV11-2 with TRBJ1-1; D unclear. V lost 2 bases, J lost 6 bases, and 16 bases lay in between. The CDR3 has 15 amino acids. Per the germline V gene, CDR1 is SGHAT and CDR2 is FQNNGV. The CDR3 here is CASSLRLGRIAEAFF. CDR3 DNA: TGTGCCAGCAGCTTAAGGCTTGGGCGTATCGCTGAAGCTTTCTTT.

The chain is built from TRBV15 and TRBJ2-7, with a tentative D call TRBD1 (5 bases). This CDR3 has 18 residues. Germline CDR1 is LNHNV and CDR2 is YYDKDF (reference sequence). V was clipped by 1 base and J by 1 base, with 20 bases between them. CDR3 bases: TGTGCCACCAGCAGAGGGGGCGTAGGGTACCCCTCATCCTACGAGCAGTACTTC. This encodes CATSRGGVGYPSSYEQYF.

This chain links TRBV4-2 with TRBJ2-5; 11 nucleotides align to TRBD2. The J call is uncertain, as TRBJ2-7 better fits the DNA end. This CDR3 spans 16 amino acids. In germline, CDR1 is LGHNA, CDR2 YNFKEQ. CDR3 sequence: CASSQVLASGRYEQYF. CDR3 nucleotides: TGTGCCAGCAGCCAAGTCTTAGCTAGCGGGAGGTACGAGCAGTACTTC.